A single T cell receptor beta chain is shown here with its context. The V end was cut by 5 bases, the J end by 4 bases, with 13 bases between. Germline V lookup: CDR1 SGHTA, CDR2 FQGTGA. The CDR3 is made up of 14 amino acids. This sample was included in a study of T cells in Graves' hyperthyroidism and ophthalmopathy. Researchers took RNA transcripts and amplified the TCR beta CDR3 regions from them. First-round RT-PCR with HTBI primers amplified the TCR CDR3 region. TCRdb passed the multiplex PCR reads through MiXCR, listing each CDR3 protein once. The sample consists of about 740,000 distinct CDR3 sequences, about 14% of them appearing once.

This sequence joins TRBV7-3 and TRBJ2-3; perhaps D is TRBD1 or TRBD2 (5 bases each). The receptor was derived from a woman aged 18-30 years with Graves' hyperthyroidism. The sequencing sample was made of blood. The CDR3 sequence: CASSPGALPDTQYF. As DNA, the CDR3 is TGTGCCAGCAGCCCCGGGGCCTTACCAGATACGCAGTATTTT.